The 24 T cell receptor beta chains below come from one sample, sequenced in a study of T cell repertoires in cytomegalovirus infection. What these receptors recognize is not known. TCRdb passed the reads through MiXCR, listing each CDR3 protein once. The repertoire consists of 150,000 to 200,000 distinct CDR3 sequences, with roughly 20% occurring once and the leading ten covering 25%. This sample comprised CD8+ T cells from cultured PBMCs, obtained from culture after CMV antigen stimulation. Receptor source: a human donor in good health (CMV status not recorded). Some clones in this sample may be carry-over from other donors' samples.

This clonotype was picked up a small number of times. V gene TRBV28 combines with J gene TRBJ2-1; no clear D gene. Trimming left V 5 bases short and J 1 base short, with 9 bases between. CDR1 and CDR2 from the germline V gene are MDHEN and SYDVKM. The CDR3 runs 14 residues. CDR3 DNA: TGTGCCAGCAGTCTTGACTCTTCCTACAATGAGCAGTTCTTC. Its protein is CASSLDSSYNEQFF.

V usage is TRBV27 and J usage is TRBJ2-7; D is uncertain. CDR1 and CDR2 from the germline V gene are MNHEY and SMNVEV (reference sequence). Trimming took off 5 bases at V and 0 bases at J, with 17 bases between the two ends. CDR3 length: 16 residues. The CDR3 sequence: CASSPLVTTDSYEQYF. CDR3 DNA: TGTGCCAGCAGTCCCTTAGTGACCACGGACTCCTACGAGCAGTACTTC.

This clonotype has more than one count but fewer than ten. The chain employs TRBV12-3 or TRBV12-4 and TRBJ2-1; D ambiguous. The V end lost 6 bases, the J end lost 10 bases, and 19 bases lay between the germline ends. The CDR3 has 14 amino acids. CDR3 sequence: CASSLLYLVGEQFF. CDR3 coding DNA: TGTGCCAGCAGCCTTCTATATCTGGTGGGAGAGCAGTTCTTC.

In its sample, this clonotype was seen many times. CDR3 in amino acids: CASSYDRPGVEAEAFF. For the CDR3, the DNA is TGTGCCAGCAGTTACGACAGGCCGGGGGTTGAGGCTGAAGCTTTCTTT. The chain is built from TRBV6-5 and TRBJ1-1, with D possibly TRBD1 on 6 matching bases. V lost 2 bases and J 6 bases, leaving 19 bases between the germline ends. The CDR3 is 16 residues long. The germline V gene has CDR1 MNHEY and CDR2 SVGAGI.

In its sample, this clonotype was seen a few times. The genes are TRBV28 and TRBJ1-2; D possibly corresponds to TRBD1 (6 bases). The germline gives CDR1 MDHEN, CDR2 SYDVKM. This CDR3 is 13 amino acids long. The ends were cut back, 5 bases at V and 4 bases at J, with 11 bases in the middle. CDR3: CASSGQRSYGYTF. The CDR3 DNA is TGTGCCAGCAGTGGACAGCGGAGCTATGGCTACACCTTC.

This clonotype has a handful of counts. The rearrangement uses TRBV7-9 and TRBJ1-4, with a possible D match to TRBD1 (5 bases). Germline V gene sequence: CDR1 SEHNR, CDR2 FQNEAQ (reference sequence). This CDR3 region has 14 residues. The V gene lost 0 bases and the J gene lost 5 bases, with 7 bases spanning the gap. Here the CDR3 reads CASSLATGNEKLFF. CDR3 DNA: TGTGCCAGCAGCTTAGCCACAGGAAATGAAAAACTGTTTTTT.

V gene TRBV2 combines with J gene TRBJ2-3; D possibly corresponds to TRBD1 (6 bases). CDR3 length: 10 amino acids. In germline, CDR1 is SNHLY, CDR2 FYNNEI. V was clipped by 4 bases and J by 14 bases, with 10 bases between them. This CDR3 is CASSAPGAYF. The DNA of the CDR3 is TGTGCCAGCAGTGCCCCAGGGGCGTATTTT.

The sample holds a few counts of this clonotype. A read error may produce the germline difference seen at one junction end. The chain recombines TRBV7-6 with TRBJ1-4; D is unresolved. The CDR3 runs 15 residues. In germline, CDR1 is SGHVS, CDR2 FNYEAQ. The CDR3 region has the DNA TGTGCTAGCAGCTTAGCAATTGGACCTGAAGAAAAACTGTTTTTT. This encodes CASSLAIGPEEKLFF. Complete variable domain (other parts from reference TRBV7-6 and TRBJ1-4): GAGVSQSPRYKVTKRGQDVALRCDPISGHVSLYWYRQALGQGPEFLTYFNYEAQQDKSGLPNDRFSAERPEGSISTLTIQRTEQRDSAMYRCASSLAIGPEEKLFFGSGTQLSVL.

This clonotype occurred a few times. The V gene is TRBV6-2 or TRBV6-3, the J gene TRBJ2-2; D is perhaps TRBD1 (6 bases). V gave up 1 base and J gave up 6 bases, with 12 bases separating them. The CDR3 runs to 15 residues. Germline V CDR1 and CDR2: MNHEY, SVGEGT. The CDR3 loop reads CASSYFNTGSGELFF. The CDR3, as DNA: TGTGCCAGCAGTTACTTCAATACAGGGTCCGGGGAGCTGTTTTTT.

J is TRBJ1-1 and V is TRBV12-3 or TRBV12-4; a possible D gene is TRBD1 (5 bases). The CDR3 extends over 13 amino acids. Trimming left V 3 bases short and J 3 bases short, with 8 bases between. The CDR3 is CASSFFRDTEAFF. As DNA, the CDR3 is TGTGCCAGCAGTTTTTTCAGGGACACTGAAGCTTTCTTT.

This clonotype has just a few counts. This chain connects TRBV7-2 to TRBJ2-5; 11 nucleotides align to TRBD1. The J segment lost 5 bases and the V segment lost 2 bases, leaving 7 bases of the junction unmatched. CDR1 and CDR2 (germline): SGHTA, FQGNSA. The CDR3 contains 16 residues. The CDR3 region is CASSLFAGQGAETQYF. In DNA, the CDR3 is TGTGCCAGCAGCTTATTTGCAGGACAGGGGGCTGAGACCCAGTACTTC.

This clonotype was recorded many times. The chain employs TRBV2 and TRBJ2-7, with D perhaps matching TRBD1 or TRBD2 (7 bases each). Trimming took off 10 bases at V and 3 bases at J, with 25 bases between the two ends. This CDR3 region has 16 residues. Germline V lookup: CDR1 SNHLY, CDR2 FYNNEI. The CDR3 bases are TGTGCCACCCTAACCTCCGGGGAGGGGGCCTTCTACGAGCAGTACTTC. This gives the protein CATLTSGEGAFYEQYF.

This clonotype was counted a few times. The chain couples TRBV6-2 or TRBV6-3 to TRBJ1-5, with no clear D. The germline CDR1 and CDR2 sequences are MNHEY and SVGEGT. Trimming left V 2 bases short and J 6 bases short, with 2 bases between. CDR3 length equals 11 residues. The CDR3 loop is CASSYSQPQHF. CDR3 coding DNA: TGTGCCAGCAGTTACAGTCAGCCCCAGCATTTT.

V and J are TRBV7-9 and TRBJ2-7, with a possible D match to TRBD1 (5 bases). CDR1 is SEHNR and CDR2 is FQNEAQ in the germline V gene (reference sequence). This CDR3 spans 14 amino acids. V dropped 1 base and J dropped 1 base, with 8 bases sitting between them. The DNA of the CDR3 is TGTGCCAGCAGCTTAGTGGCAGGGTCCTACGAGCAGTACTTC. It codes for CASSLVAGSYEQYF.

Only a few counts were recorded for this clonotype. V is TRBV4-2 and J is TRBJ1-1; no clear D. CDR3 length: 14 residues. V gave up 1 base and J gave up 4 bases, with 10 bases separating them. CDR1 and CDR2 from the germline V gene are LGHNA and YNFKEQ. Here the CDR3 reads CASSQVEDVTEAFF. In DNA, the CDR3 is TGTGCCAGCAGCCAAGTCGAGGACGTCACTGAAGCTTTCTTT.

The V gene is TRBV19, the J gene TRBJ1-1; TRBD1 agrees at 8 bases. CDR1 and CDR2 (germline): LNHDA, SQIVND (reference sequence). CDR3 length equals 14 residues. J lost 7 bases, V lost 5 bases, and 9 bases had no gene match. The CDR3 coding sequence is TGTGCCAGTAGTCTCTTACCGGGACAGGTTGAAGCTTTCTTT. Translating it yields CASSLLPGQVEAFF. Based on the CDR3 plus reference TRBV19 and TRBJ1-1, the full variable domain is DGGITQSPKYLFRKEGQNVTLSCEQNLNHDAMYWYRQDPGQGLRLIYYSQIVNDFQKGDIAEGYSVSREKKESFPLTVTSAQKNPTAFYLCASSLLPGQVEAFFGQGTRLTVV.

The J gene is TRBJ2-7, the V gene TRBV6-2 or TRBV6-3; a weak D match, TRBD1 (6 bases). The germline V gene encodes CDR1 MNHEY and CDR2 SVGEGT. The CDR3 totals 13 residues. Trimming pared 4 bases from V and 4 bases from J, leaving 11 bases between. The CDR3 DNA follows: TGTGCCAGCAGTTTAATGGACAGTTACGAGCAGTACTTC. As protein: CASSLMDSYEQYF.

In its sample, this clonotype was seen a few times. V gene TRBV6-2 or TRBV6-3 combines with J gene TRBJ1-1, with a possible D match to TRBD1 (6 bases). The CDR3 runs 13 residues. Germline V lookup: CDR1 MNHEY, CDR2 SVGEGT. V lost 5 bases and J lost 5, with 12 bases in between. The CDR3 DNA sequence: TGTGCCAGCAGTCACCTGACAGGTACTGAAGCTTTCTTT. This codes for CASSHLTGTEAFF.

The V call is TRBV7-2, the J call TRBJ2-7, with D possibly TRBD1 on 5 matching bases. This CDR3 comprises 12 residues. Germline CDR1 reads SGHTA; CDR2 reads FQGNSA. Between the trimmed V and J ends, which lost 5 bases and 2 bases, there was a span of 7 bases. CDR3 loop: CASSADTYEQYF. The CDR3 region has the DNA TGTGCCAGCAGCGCGGACACCTACGAGCAGTACTTC.

This clonotype was seen more than once but under ten times. The chain joins TRBV7-3 to TRBJ1-6; the match to TRBD1 covers 7 bases. With 0 bases clipped from V and 8 bases from J, the junction kept 10 bases outside the gene matches. This CDR3 region has 17 residues. Germline loops: CDR1 SGHTA, CDR2 FQGTGA. The CDR3 reads CASSLTPDRSGDSPLHF. CDR3 in DNA: TGTGCCAGCAGCTTAACCCCGGACAGGTCGGGGGATTCACCCCTCCACTTT.

The rearrangement joins TRBV9 to TRBJ2-5; D may correspond to TRBD1 or TRBD2 (5 bases each). This CDR3 is 15 amino acids long. Germline CDR1 SGDLS, CDR2 YYNGEE. The V and J ends lost 3 bases and 4 bases respectively, with 16 bases between them. The CDR3 nucleotides are TGTGCCAGCAGCGCTGGGACGGCCCTGGCAGAGACCCAGTACTTC. Translated: CASSAGTALAETQYF.

This clonotype has just a few counts. The genes are TRBV7-8 and TRBJ2-7; 9 bases map to TRBD1. With V trimmed by 5 bases and J by 3 bases, 5 bases remained unmatched. The CDR3 has 14 residues. Germline loops: CDR1 SGHVS, CDR2 FQNEAQ. The CDR3 nucleotides read TGTGCCAGCAGCCCATGGACAGGGGTCTACGAGCAGTACTTC. As protein: CASSPWTGVYEQYF.

This clonotype was seen just once. This chain connects TRBV9 to TRBJ1-1; weak D call: TRBD1 (5 bases). The CDR3 runs to 13 residues. The germline V gene encodes CDR1 SGDLS and CDR2 YYNGEE. The V and J ends lost 4 bases and 5 bases respectively, with 12 bases between them. Written as DNA, the CDR3 is TGTGCCAGCAGCCACGGCGGGGGGACTGAAGCTTTCTTT. Translation gives CASSHGGGTEAFF.

The chain uses TRBV7-9 and TRBJ2-6, with D uncertain. From germline, CDR1 is SEHNR and CDR2 FQNEAQ (reference sequence). This CDR3 spans 15 amino acids. V was pared by 1 base and J by 1 base, with 5 bases between. CDR3 sequence: CASSLVHSGANVLTF. The CDR3 region has the DNA TGTGCCAGCAGCTTAGTTCATTCTGGGGCCAACGTCCTGACTTTC. The full variable domain, its missing parts supplied by reference TRBV7-9 and TRBJ2-6, is DTGVSQNPRHKITKRGQNVTFRCDPISEHNRLYWYRQTLGQGPEFLTYFQNEAQLEKSRLLSDRFSAERPKGSFSTLEIQRTEQGDSAMYLCASSLVHSGANVLTFGAGSRLTVL.